Below are 13 T cell receptor beta chains sequenced from a single sample in a study of blood T cell repertoires in COVID-19. Sequenced by immunoSEQ multiplex PCR; TCRdb stores in-frame clones only, minus some. The table includes 170,000 or so clones, roughly 80% detected once. The sequencing sample was made of PBMCs or T cells enriched from blood (not recorded which). These receptors were taken from a woman aged 45-59 years who had recovered from COVID-19.

The chain joins TRBV5-5 to TRBJ2-7, with 10 nucleotides matching TRBD1. The CDR3 length is 16 residues. With 3 bases clipped from V and 1 base from J, the junction kept 7 bases outside the gene matches. Germline-derived CDR1 and CDR2 are SGHKS and YYEKEE (reference sequence). CDR3 coding DNA: TGTGCCAGCAGCTCCAGGACAGGGGGAGGGTCCTACGAGCAGTACTTC. This codes for CASSSRTGGGSYEQYF.

The genes are TRBV18 and TRBJ1-1; no firm D call. Germline CDR1 and CDR2: KGHSH and LQKENI. V lost 3 bases and J lost 1, with 12 bases in between. The CDR3 sequence is 15 residues long. CDR3 sequence reads: CASSPNQLANTEAFF. CDR3 DNA sequence: TGTGCCAGCTCACCTAATCAGTTAGCGAACACTGAAGCTTTCTTT.

This chain connects TRBV29-1 to TRBJ1-3; D remains ambiguous. Per germline, CDR1 SQVTM and CDR2 ANQGSEA. V shed 3 bases and J shed 1 base, with 7 bases lying between them. The length of the CDR3 is 13 residues. CDR3 loop: CSVESPSGNTIYF. The CDR3 nucleotides read TGCAGCGTTGAGTCCCCGTCTGGAAACACCATATATTTT.

V and J are TRBV28 and TRBJ2-2, with 9 bases matching TRBD2. The germline gives CDR1 MDHEN, CDR2 SYDVKM. There are 19 residues in the CDR3. J lost 5 bases, V lost 3 bases, and 16 bases had no gene match. The CDR3 nucleotides are TGTGCCAGCAGTTTGAGATTTAGCGGGAGAAGCGGTAGGACCGGGGAGCTGTTTTTT. Translation gives CASSLRFSGRSGRTGELFF.

This clone came up a few times. The rearrangement joins TRBV3-1 (or the pseudogene TRBV3-2) to TRBJ1-2; D perhaps matches TRBD1 (6 bases). The CDR3 runs to 15 residues. Between the trimmed V and J ends, which lost 3 bases and 0 bases, there was a span of 11 bases. The V gene's germline CDR1 is LGHDT and CDR2 YNNKEL (reference sequence). The CDR3 nucleotides read TGTGCCAGCAGCCAGCCCCGGGACACTAACTATGGCTACACCTTC. Amino acids: CASSQPRDTNYGYTF.

The chain carries TRBV10-3 and TRBJ1-2; D remains unclear. CDR3 size: 13 residues. Trimming cost V 8 bases and J 4 bases, with 14 bases left between them. Germline CDR1 reads ENHRY; CDR2 reads SYGVKD. The CDR3 sequence is CAIDYRAGYGYTF. The CDR3 nucleotides read TGTGCCATCGACTACCGCGCAGGCTATGGCTACACCTTC.

The V gene is TRBV28, the J gene TRBJ2-5; 10 nucleotides match TRBD2. Germline V gene data show CDR1 as MDHEN and CDR2 as SYDVKM. V trimming: 6 bases; J trimming: 0 bases; junction bases outside the gene matches: 7. The CDR3 has 16 amino acids. CDR3 sequence (DNA): TGTGCCAGCAGCCTTGAGGGACTAGCGAACCAAGAGACCCAGTACTTC. Translated: CASSLEGLANQETQYF.

The chain uses TRBV5-1 and TRBJ1-2, with 8 bases that match TRBD1. The V and J ends lost 4 bases and 4 bases, in that order; junction bases with no gene match: 3. Looked up from germline, CDR1 is SGHRS and CDR2 is YFSETQ. The CDR3 covers 13 residues. CDR3 nucleotide sequence: TGCGCCAGCAGCGGGCAGGGGGCCTATGGCTACACCTTC. The encoded protein is CASSGQGAYGYTF.

The gene calls are TRBV24-1 and TRBJ2-7, with 10 bases matching TRBD1. CDR1 and CDR2 from the germline V gene are KGHDR and SFDVKD. The CDR3 has 15 residues. Trimming took 3 bases from V and 2 from J; bases not matched to a gene: 3. CDR3 protein: CATSDQGTGAYEQYF. CDR3 bases: TGTGCCACCAGTGATCAAGGGACAGGGGCCTACGAGCAGTACTTC.

The J gene is TRBJ2-7, the V gene TRBV7-2, with 7 bases that match TRBD2. CDR1 and CDR2 from the germline V gene are SGHTA and FQGNSA. The CDR3 runs to 16 residues. The ends lost 7 bases at V and 0 bases at J; junction bases unmatched: 12. The DNA for the CDR3 is TGTGCCAGCACCTCTAGCGGAACCCGCTTCTCCTACGAGCAGTACTTC. This codes for CASTSSGTRFSYEQYF. Variable domain in full (rest from reference TRBV7-2 and TRBJ2-7): GAGVSQSPSNKVTEKGKDVELRCDPISGHTALYWYRQSLGQGLEFLIYFQGNSAPDKSGLPSDRFSAERTGGSVSTLTIQRTQQEDSAVYLCASTSSGTRFSYEQYFGPGTRLTVT.

This clone was counted once. The rearrangement uses TRBV5-4 and TRBJ1-2; 7 bases map to TRBD1. Germline V gene sequence: CDR1 SGHNT, CDR2 YYREEE (reference sequence). Trimming cost V 4 bases and J 2 bases; bases outside gene matches: 8. The CDR3 contains 15 residues. Written as DNA, the CDR3 is TGTGCCAGCAGCCGTCCGGACAGGAGAAACTATGGCTACACCTTC. It is translated as CASSRPDRRNYGYTF.

The rearrangement links TRBV6-5 to TRBJ2-1; no reliable D call. Germline CDR1 reads MNHEY; CDR2 reads SVGAGI. This CDR3 comprises 13 residues. Deletions cut 0 bases from V and 15 bases from J, with 15 bases between. The CDR3 spells CASSYSSFSQRFF. The CDR3 nucleotides read TGTGCCAGCAGTTACTCGTCCTTCAGTCAGCGGTTCTTC.

This clone was detected only once. This chain connects TRBV6-1 to TRBJ2-1; 10 nucleotides line up with TRBD2. The CDR3 has 20 residues. CDR1 is MNHNS, CDR2 SASEGT, per germline. V was clipped by 4 bases and J by 0 bases; unmatched bases: 15. CDR3 region: CASSVRAGGPSLSSYNEQFF. Here the CDR3 DNA reads TGTGCCAGCAGTGTACGAGCGGGAGGGCCGTCGCTGAGCTCCTACAATGAGCAGTTCTTC.